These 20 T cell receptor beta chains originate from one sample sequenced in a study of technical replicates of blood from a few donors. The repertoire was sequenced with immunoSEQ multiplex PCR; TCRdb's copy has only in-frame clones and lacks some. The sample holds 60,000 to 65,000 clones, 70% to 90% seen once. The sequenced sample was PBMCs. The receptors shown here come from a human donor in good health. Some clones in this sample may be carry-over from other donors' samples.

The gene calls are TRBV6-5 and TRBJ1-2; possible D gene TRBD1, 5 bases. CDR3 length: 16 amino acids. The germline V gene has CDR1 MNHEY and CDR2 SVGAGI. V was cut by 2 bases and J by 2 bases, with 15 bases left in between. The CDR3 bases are TGTGCCAGCAGTTACCATCCTAGCGGGGGGAACTATGGCTACACCTTC. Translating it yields CASSYHPSGGNYGYTF.

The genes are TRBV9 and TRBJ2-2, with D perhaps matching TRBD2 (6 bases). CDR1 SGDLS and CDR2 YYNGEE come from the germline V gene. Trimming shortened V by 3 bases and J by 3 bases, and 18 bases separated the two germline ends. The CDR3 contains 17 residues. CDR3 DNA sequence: TGTGCCAGCAGCGAATCCCTACCCGGGAGCGACACCGGGGAGCTGTTTTTT. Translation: CASSESLPGSDTGELFF. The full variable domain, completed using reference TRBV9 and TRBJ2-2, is DSGVTQTPKHLITATGQRVTLRCSPRSGDLSVYWYQQSLDQGLQFLIQYYNGEERAKGNILERFSAQQFPDLHSELNLSSLELGDSALYFCASSESLPGSDTGELFFGEGSRLTVL.

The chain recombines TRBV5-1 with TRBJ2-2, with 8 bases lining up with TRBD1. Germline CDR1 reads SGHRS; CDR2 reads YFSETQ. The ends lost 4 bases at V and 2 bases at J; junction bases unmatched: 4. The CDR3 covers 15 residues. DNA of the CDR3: TGCGCCAGCAGCAACGGACAGGGAAACACCGGGGAGCTGTTTTTT. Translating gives CASSNGQGNTGELFF. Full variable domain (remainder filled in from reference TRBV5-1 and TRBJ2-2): KAGVTQTPRYLIKTRGQQVTLSCSPISGHRSVSWYQQTPGQGLQFLFEYFSETQRNKGNFPGRFSGRQFSNSRSEMNVSTLELGDSALYLCASSNGQGNTGELFFGEGSRLTVL.

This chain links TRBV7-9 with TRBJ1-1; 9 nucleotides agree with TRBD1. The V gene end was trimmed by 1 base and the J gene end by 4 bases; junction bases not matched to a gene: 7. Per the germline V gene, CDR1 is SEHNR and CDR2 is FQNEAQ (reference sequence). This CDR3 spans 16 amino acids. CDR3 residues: CASSLGTGVGVTEAFF. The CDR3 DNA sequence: TGTGCCAGCAGCTTAGGGACAGGGGTGGGGGTCACTGAAGCTTTCTTT.

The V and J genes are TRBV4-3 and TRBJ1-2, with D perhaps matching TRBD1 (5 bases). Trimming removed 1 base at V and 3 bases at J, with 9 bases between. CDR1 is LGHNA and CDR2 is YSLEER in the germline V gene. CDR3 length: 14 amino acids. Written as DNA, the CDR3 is TGCGCCAGCAGCCAAGTTTCACAGGACTATGGCTACACCTTC. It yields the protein CASSQVSQDYGYTF.

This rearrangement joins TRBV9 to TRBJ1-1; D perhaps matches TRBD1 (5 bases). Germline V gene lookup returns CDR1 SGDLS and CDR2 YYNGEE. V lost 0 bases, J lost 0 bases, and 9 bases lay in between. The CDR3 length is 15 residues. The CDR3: CASSVVGGLNTEAFF. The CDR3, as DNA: TGTGCCAGCAGCGTAGTGGGGGGTTTGAACACTGAAGCTTTCTTT.

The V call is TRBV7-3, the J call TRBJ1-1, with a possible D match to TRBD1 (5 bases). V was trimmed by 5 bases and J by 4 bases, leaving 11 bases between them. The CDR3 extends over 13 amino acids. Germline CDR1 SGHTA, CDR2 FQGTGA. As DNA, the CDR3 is TGTGCCAGCAGCAAAGGGGTTAGCACTGAAGCTTTCTTT. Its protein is CASSKGVSTEAFF. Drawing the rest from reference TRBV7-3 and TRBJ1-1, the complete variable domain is GAGVSQTPSNKVTEKGKYVELRCDPISGHTALYWYRQSLGQGPEFLIYFQGTGAADDSGLPNDRFFAVRPEGSVSTLKIQRTERGDSAVYLCASSKGVSTEAFFGQGTRLTVV.

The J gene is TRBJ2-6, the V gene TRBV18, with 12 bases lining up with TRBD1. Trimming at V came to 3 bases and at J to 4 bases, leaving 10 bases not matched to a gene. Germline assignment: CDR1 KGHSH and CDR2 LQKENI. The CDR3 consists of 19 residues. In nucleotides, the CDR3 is TGTGCCAGCTCACCGGGTGGGACAGGGGGCGGATGGGGGGCCAACGTCCTGACTTTC. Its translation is CASSPGGTGGGWGANVLTF.

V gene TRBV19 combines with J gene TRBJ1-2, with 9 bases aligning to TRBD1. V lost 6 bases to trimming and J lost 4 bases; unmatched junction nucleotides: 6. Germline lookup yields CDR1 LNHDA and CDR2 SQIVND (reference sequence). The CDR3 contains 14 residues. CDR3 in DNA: TGTGCCAGTAGCCCCGGGACAGGGACCTATGGCTACACCTTC. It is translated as CASSPGTGTYGYTF.

The CDR3 sequence is CASSLKRDPYSGEEQFF. As DNA, the CDR3 is TGTGCCAGCAGCCTAAAAAGGGACCCTTATAGCGGCGAAGAGCAGTTCTTC. The chain has TRBV4-2 and TRBJ2-1; possible D gene TRBD2, 6 bases. Germline values: CDR1 LGHNA, CDR2 YNFKEQ. The CDR3 totals 17 residues. V was cut by 4 bases and J by 10 bases, with 26 bases left in between.

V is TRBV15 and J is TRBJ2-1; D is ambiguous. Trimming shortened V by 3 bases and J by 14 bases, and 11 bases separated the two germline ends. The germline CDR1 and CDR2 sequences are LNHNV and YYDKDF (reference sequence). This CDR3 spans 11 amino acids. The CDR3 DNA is TGTGCCACCAGCAGCACAACCGTCAAGTTCTTC. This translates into CATSSTTVKFF. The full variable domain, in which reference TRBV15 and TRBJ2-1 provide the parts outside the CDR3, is DAMVIQNPRYQVTQFGKPVTLSCSQTLNHNVMYWYQQKSSQAPKLLFHYYDKDFNNEADTPDNFQSRRPNTSFCFLDIRSPGLGDTAMYLCATSSTTVKFFGPGTRLTVL.

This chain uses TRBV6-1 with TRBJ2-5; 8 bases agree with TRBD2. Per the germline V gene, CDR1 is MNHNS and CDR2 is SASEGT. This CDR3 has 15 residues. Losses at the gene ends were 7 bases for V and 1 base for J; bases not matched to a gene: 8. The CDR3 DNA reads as TGTGCCAGCATCTTCCCGGGGGGGGGCCAAGAGACCCAGTACTTC. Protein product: CASIFPGGGQETQYF.

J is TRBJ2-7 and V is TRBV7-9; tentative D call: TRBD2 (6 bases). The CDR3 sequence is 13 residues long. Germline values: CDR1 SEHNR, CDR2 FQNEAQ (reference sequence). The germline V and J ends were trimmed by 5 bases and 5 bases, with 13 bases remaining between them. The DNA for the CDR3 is TGTGCCAGCAGCCTGACTAGGAGTGACGAGCAGTACTTC. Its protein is CASSLTRSDEQYF.

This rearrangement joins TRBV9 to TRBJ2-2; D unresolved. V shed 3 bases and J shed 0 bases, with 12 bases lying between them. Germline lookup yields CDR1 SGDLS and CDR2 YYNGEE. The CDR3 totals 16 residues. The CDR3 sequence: CASSEVAGPNTGELFF. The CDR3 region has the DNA TGTGCCAGCAGCGAAGTGGCAGGCCCGAACACCGGGGAGCTGTTTTTT.

CDR3 sequence (DNA): TGTGCCAGCAAGAAGACAGGGGATACCGGGGAGCTGTTTTTT. Translated: CASKKTGDTGELFF. This chain uses TRBV6-4 with TRBJ2-2, with 8 bases fitting TRBD1. With 7 bases clipped from V and 5 bases from J, the junction kept 6 bases outside the gene matches. Germline V gene lookup returns CDR1 MRHNA and CDR2 SNTAGT. The length of the CDR3 is 14 residues.

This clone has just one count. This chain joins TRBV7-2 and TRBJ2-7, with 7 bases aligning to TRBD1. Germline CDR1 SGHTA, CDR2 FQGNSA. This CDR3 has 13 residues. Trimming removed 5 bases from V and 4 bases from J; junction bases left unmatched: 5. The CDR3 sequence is CASSDNRGYEQYF. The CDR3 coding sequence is TGTGCCAGCAGCGATAACAGGGGATACGAGCAGTACTTC.

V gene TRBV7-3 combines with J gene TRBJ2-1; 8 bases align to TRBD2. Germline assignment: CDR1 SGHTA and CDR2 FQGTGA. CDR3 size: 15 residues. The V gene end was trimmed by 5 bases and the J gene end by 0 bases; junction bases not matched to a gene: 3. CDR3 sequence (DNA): TGTGCCAGCAGCCTGAGCGGGAGCTCCTACAATGAGCAGTTCTTC. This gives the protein CASSLSGSSYNEQFF.

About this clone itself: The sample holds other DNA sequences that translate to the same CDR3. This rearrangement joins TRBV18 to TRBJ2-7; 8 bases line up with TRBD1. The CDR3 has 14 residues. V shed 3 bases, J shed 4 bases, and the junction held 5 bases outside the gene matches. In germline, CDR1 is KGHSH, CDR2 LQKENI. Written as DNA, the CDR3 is TGTGCCAGCTCACCGCGACAGGGGACTTACGAGCAGTACTTC. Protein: CASSPRQGTYEQYF.

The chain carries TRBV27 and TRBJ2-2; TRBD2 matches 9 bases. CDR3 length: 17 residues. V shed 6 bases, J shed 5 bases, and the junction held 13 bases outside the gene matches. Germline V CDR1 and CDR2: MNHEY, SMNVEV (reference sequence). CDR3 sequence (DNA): TGTGCCAGCAGGGGGGCCGGTAGCGGGGGACAAACCGGGGAGCTGTTTTTT. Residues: CASRGAGSGGQTGELFF.

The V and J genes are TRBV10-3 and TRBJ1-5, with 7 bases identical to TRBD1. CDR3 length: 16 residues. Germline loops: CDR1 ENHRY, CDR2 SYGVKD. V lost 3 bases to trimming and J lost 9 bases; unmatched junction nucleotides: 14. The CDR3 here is CAISDPTPGGIPPQHF. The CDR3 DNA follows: TGTGCCATCAGTGACCCTACCCCAGGGGGTATTCCGCCCCAGCATTTT.